This T cell receptor (beta chain) was profiled in a study of response to subunit inactivated influenza vaccine. Per germline, CDR1 SGDLS and CDR2 YYNGEE. Deletions cut 3 bases from V and 2 bases from J, with 18 bases between. This CDR3 region has 16 residues. TCRdb reanalysed the RT-PCR reads using MiXCR and keeps one entry per CDR3 protein. The sample includes hundreds of thousands of distinct CDR3 sequences, around a fifth of them seen just once. The sequences come from PBMCs from blood, collected approximately 20 months after vaccination. This receptor was identified in a man in his fifties or sixties who received an inactivated influenza vaccine. The rearrangement uses TRBV9 and TRBJ2-7, with D hard to call. The CDR3, as DNA: TGTGCCAGCAGCGCCGGGCCTCGAGACCCTCCCTACGAGCAGTACTTC. Its translation is CASSAGPRDPPYEQYF.